These T cell receptor beta chains were read from a single sample in a study of vaccination and CD4 T cells after COVID-19. TCRdb itself ran the PCR reads through MiXCR, one entry per CDR3 protein. Here the sample spans 15,000 or so distinct CDR3 sequences, roughly 77% being singletons. No antigen is known for these receptors. What was sequenced was CD4+ T cells from blood, cultured in vitro. These receptors were taken from a human donor who had recovered from COVID-19. Each CDR3 is given with its conserved first and last residue. The D gene is left open where the match is weak. Clone size is given for some rows only: seen once, a few or many times, or a class if the clone is expanded.

j_gene,v_gene,d_gene,abundance,CDR3nt,CDR3aa
TRBJ2-3,TRBV24-1,-,large,TGTGCCACCAGTGAAGGAGGCACAGATACGCAGTATTTT,CATSEGGTDTQYF
TRBJ2-2,TRBV6-2/TRBV6-3,-,-,TGTGCCAGCAGTTACTCGGGACGGGCTGGCGGGGAGCTGTTTTTT,CASSYSGRAGGELFF
TRBJ2-3,TRBV6-2/TRBV6-3,-,-,TGTGCCAGCAGTTACTACAAAACAGATACGCAGTATTTT,CASSYYKTDTQYF
TRBJ2-7,TRBV18,TRBD2,-,TGTGCCAGCTCACCCGCTCTAGCGGGGACCTACGAGCAGTACTTC,CASSPALAGTYEQYF
TRBJ2-6,TRBV28,-,-,TGTGCCAGCAGTTCCCACCACACCTCTGGGGCCAACGTCCTGACTTTC,CASSSHHTSGANVLTF
TRBJ1-4,TRBV7-9,TRBD1,few,TGTGCCAGCAGCTTTAGGGGGCTTGGTGAAAAACTGTTTTTT,CASSFRGLGEKLFF
TRBJ2-5,TRBV5-4,TRBD2,-,TGTGCCAGCAGCGGGACTAGGTCGGGAGAGACCCAGTACTTC,CASSGTRSGETQYF
TRBJ1-5,TRBV3-1,-,-,TGTGCCAGCAGCCGACAAAGCAATCAGCCCCAGCATTTT,CASSRQSNQPQHF
TRBJ1-2,TRBV11-2,TRBD1,-,TGTGCCAGCAGCTTAGTTATGTCACAGGGGGCGCGGGTTGGCTACACCTTC,CASSLVMSQGARVGYTF
TRBJ2-6,TRBV6-5,-,-,TGTGCCAGCAGTTACTCCCAGGGTAAAGCTCGAGCCAACGTCCTGACTTTC,CASSYSQGKARANVLTF
TRBJ2-5,TRBV7-7,TRBD2,-,TGTGCCAGCAGCATGCCAGCGGGAGGGCCTGGAGAGACCCAGTACTTC,CASSMPAGGPGETQYF
TRBJ1-2,TRBV7-9,-,-,TGTGCCAGCAGCCCCGACACCACCTATGGCTACACCTTC,CASSPDTTYGYTF
TRBJ2-7,TRBV19,TRBD2,-,TGTGCCAGCTCCGCTGGGCTAGCGGTCTCCTACGAGCAGTACTTC,CASSAGLAVSYEQYF
TRBJ1-2,TRBV20-1,-,-,TGCAGTGCTAGCGGGACACTGCGGGGCTACACCTTC,CSASGTLRGYTF
TRBJ1-1,TRBV29-1,TRBD1,-,TGCAGCGCAGGGGAGGGGGCAGCTGAAGCTTTCTTT,CSAGEGAAEAFF